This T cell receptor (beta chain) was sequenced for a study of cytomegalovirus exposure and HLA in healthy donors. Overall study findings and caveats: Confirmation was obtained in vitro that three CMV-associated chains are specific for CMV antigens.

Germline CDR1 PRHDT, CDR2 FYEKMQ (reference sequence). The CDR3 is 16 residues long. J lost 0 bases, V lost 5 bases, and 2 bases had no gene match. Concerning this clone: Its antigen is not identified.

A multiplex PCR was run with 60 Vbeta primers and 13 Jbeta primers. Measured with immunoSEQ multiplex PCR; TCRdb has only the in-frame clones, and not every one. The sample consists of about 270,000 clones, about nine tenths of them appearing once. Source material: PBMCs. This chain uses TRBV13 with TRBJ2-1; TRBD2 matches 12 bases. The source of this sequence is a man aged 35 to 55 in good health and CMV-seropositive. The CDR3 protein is CASSPTSGSSYNEQFF. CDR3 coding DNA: TGTGCCAGCAGCCCGACTAGCGGGAGCTCCTACAATGAGCAGTTCTTC.